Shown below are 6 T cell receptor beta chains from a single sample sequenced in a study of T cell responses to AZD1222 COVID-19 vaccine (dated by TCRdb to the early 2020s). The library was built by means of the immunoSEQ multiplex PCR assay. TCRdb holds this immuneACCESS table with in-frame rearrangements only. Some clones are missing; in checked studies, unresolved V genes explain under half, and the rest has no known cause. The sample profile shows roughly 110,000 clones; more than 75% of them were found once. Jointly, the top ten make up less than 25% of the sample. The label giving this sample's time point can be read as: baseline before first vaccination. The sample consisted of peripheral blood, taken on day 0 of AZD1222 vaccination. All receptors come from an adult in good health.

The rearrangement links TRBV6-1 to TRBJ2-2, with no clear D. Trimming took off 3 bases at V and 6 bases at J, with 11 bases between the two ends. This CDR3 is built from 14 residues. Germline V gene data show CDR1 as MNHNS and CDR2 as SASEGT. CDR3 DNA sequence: TGTGCCAGCAGTGACCAATCCCGCCCCGGGGAGCTGTTTTTT. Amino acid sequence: CASSDQSRPGELFF.

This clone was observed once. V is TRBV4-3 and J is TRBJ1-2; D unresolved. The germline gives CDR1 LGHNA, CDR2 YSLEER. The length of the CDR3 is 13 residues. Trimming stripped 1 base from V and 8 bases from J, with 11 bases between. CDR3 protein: CASSQVPPEGYTF. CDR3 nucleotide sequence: TGCGCCAGCAGCCAAGTCCCACCGGAGGGCTACACCTTC.

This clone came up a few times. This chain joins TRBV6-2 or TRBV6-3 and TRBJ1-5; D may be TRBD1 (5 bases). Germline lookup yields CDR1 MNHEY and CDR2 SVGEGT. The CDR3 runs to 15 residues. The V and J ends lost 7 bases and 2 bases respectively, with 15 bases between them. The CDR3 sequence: CASTPHQGGNQPQHF. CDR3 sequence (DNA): TGTGCCAGCACCCCACACCAAGGGGGCAATCAGCCCCAGCATTTT.

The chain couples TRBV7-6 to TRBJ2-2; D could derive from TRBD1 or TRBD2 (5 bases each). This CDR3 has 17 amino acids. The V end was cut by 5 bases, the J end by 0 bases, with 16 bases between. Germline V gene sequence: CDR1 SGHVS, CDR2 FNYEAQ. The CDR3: CASSPGRSGTNTGELFF. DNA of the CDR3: TGTGCCAGCAGCCCGGGGCGGTCAGGGACGAACACCGGGGAGCTGTTTTTT.

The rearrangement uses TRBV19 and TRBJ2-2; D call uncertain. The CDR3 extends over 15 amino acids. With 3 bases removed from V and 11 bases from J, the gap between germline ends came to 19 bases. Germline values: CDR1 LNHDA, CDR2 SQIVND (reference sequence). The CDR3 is CASSIPTIGLVELFF. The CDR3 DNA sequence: TGTGCCAGTAGTATTCCTACCATTGGGTTAGTAGAGCTGTTTTTT. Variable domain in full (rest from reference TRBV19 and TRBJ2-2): DGGITQSPKYLFRKEGQNVTLSCEQNLNHDAMYWYRQDPGQGLRLIYYSQIVNDFQKGDIAEGYSVSREKKESFPLTVTSAQKNPTAFYLCASSIPTIGLVELFFGEGSRLTVL.

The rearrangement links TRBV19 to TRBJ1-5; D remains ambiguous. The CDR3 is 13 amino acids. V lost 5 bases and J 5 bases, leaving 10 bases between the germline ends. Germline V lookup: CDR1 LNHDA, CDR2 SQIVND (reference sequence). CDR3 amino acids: CASSDRSDQPQHF. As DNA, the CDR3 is TGTGCCAGTAGTGATAGGTCGGATCAGCCCCAGCATTTT.